This T cell receptor (beta chain) appears in the sequencing data of a study of T cells of healthy individuals. This clonotype has just a few counts. V lost 1 base, J lost 1 base, and 3 bases stayed unmatched. This CDR3 is 15 amino acids long. CDR1 and CDR2 from the germline V gene are SGHNT and YYREEE (reference sequence). TCRdb analysed the 5' RACE reads with MiXCR anew, one entry per CDR3 protein. The repertoire holds about 63,000 distinct CDR3 sequences, around 15% seen once, with 4% to 5% in the top ten. This sequence originates from a human donor in good health. V gene TRBV5-4 combines with J gene TRBJ2-3, with TRBD2 matching 7 bases. CDR3: CASSLMGGGTDTQYF. CDR3 nucleotides: TGTGCCAGCAGCTTGATGGGAGGGGGCACAGATACGCAGTATTTT. Full variable domain (rest looked up from reference TRBV5-4 and TRBJ2-3): ETGVTQSPTHLIKTRGQQVTLRCSSQSGHNTVSWYQQALGQGPQFIFQYYREEENGRGNFPPRFSGLQFPNYSSELNVNALELDDSALYLCASSLMGGGTDTQYFGPGTRLTVL.